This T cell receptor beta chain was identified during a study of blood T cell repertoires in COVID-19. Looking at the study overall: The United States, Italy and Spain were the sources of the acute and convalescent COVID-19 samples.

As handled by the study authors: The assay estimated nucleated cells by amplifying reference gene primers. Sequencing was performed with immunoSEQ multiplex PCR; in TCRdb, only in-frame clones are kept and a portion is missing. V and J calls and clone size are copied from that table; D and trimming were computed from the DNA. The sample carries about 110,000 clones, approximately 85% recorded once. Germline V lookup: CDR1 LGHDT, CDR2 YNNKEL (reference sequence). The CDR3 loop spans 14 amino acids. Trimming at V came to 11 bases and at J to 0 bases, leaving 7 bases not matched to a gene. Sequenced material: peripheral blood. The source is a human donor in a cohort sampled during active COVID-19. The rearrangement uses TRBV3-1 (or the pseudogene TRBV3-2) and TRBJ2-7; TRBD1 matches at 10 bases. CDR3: CAGGGQGSSYEQYF. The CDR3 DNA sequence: TGTGCCGGCGGGGGACAGGGGAGCTCCTACGAGCAGTACTTC.